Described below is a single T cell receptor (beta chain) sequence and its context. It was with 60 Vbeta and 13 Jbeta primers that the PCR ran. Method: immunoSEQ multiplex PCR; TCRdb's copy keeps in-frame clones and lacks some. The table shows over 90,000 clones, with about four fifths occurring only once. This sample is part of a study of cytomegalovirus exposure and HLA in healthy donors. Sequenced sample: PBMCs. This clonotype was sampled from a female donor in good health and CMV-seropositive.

The CDR3 loop is CASSATGENTEAFF. In DNA, the CDR3 is TGTGCCAGCAGCGCAACCGGGGAGAACACTGAAGCTTTCTTT. The gene calls are TRBV7-3 and TRBJ1-1; D call uncertain. Trimming stripped 5 bases from V and 1 base from J, with 11 bases between. CDR1 and CDR2 (germline): SGHTA, FQGTGA. CDR3 length: 14 residues.